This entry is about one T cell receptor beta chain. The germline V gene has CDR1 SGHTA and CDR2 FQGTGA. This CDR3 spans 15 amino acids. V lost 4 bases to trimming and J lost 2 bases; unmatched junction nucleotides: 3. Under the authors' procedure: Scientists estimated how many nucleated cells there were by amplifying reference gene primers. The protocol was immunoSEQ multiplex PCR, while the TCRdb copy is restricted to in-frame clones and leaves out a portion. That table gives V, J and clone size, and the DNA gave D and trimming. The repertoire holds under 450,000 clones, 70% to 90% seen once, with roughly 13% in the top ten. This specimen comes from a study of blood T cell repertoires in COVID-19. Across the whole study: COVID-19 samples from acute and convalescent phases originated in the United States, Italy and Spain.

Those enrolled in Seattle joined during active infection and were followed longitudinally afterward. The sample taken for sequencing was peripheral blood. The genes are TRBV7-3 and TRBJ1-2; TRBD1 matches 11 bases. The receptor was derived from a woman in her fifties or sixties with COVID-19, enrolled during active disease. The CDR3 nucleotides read TGTGCCAGCAGCTCCCGGGACAGGGGGAACTATGGCTACACCTTC. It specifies CASSSRDRGNYGYTF.